The rows below give T cell receptor beta chains drawn from one sample of a study of cytomegalovirus exposure and HLA in healthy donors. TCRdb's table, derived via immunoSEQ multiplex PCR, lists solely in-frame clones and lacks some. This sample has about 170,000 clones, with around 87% found just once. Material: PBMCs. These receptors originate from a woman between 25 and 40 years old in good health and CMV-seronegative. Each CDR3 is given without its conserved first and last residue. Fields, in order: V gene, CDR3 protein.

V gene: TRBV4-1
CDR3 protein: ASSPNGGTDTQY

V gene: TRBV6-1
CDR3 protein: ASTTSGGWEQY

V gene: TRBV2
CDR3 protein: ASSEGTSVLYNEQF

V gene: TRBV13
CDR3 protein: ASSYMSFTGELF

V gene: TRBV20-1
CDR3 protein: SAPGQGRAF

V gene: TRBV6-5
CDR3 protein: ASSRGGRTNYGYT

V gene: TRBV7-9
CDR3 protein: ASSSPSRQPGNTIY

V gene: TRBV13
CDR3 protein: ASSSRLAGGTGELF

V gene: TRBV5-1
CDR3 protein: ASSFTGVDTQY

V gene: TRBV6-1
CDR3 protein: ASSEGAGGGETQY

V gene: TRBV30
CDR3 protein: AWSTAGGLSDTQY

V gene: TRBV19
CDR3 protein: ASNPGQGSNEQF

V gene: TRBV30
CDR3 protein: AWSRWDRAAGELF

V gene: TRBV5-1
CDR3 protein: ASSFEGANGYT

V gene: TRBV5-4
CDR3 protein: ASRSPGGAETQY

V gene: TRBV4-2
CDR3 protein: ASSQDIQGRAGNTIY

V gene: TRBV4-1
CDR3 protein: ASSNGQDNEQF

V gene: TRBV5-1
CDR3 protein: ASSLGQADYNEQF

V gene: TRBV7-6
CDR3 protein: ASSLEQTNEKLF

V gene: TRBV7-9
CDR3 protein: ASSRDRAGNTIY

V gene: TRBV15
CDR3 protein: ATSRDFGTSTPTYEQY

V gene: TRBV11-2
CDR3 protein: ASSLGASGTDTQY

V gene: TRBV18
CDR3 protein: ASSTRQVNQPQH

V gene: TRBV4-1
CDR3 protein: ASSPYPRATGAYGYT

V gene: TRBV4-1
CDR3 protein: ASSQAAGATDTEAF

V gene: TRBV7-8
CDR3 protein: ASSRGLEETQY

V gene: TRBV2
CDR3 protein: ASSGDRLAGLYTGELF

V gene: TRBV11-2
CDR3 protein: ASSFQGADTEAF

V gene: TRBV25-1
CDR3 protein: ASSTGTNEKLF

V gene: TRBV7-8
CDR3 protein: ASSYSTGGTDTQY

V gene: TRBV5-1
CDR3 protein: ASSYDRGPSPLH

V gene: TRBV27
CDR3 protein: ASRLGVGTGVPYNEQF

V gene: TRBV6-5
CDR3 protein: ASSYGTGLTGELF

V gene: TRBV4-2
CDR3 protein: ASSRPRQGNHYGYT

V gene: TRBV18
CDR3 protein: ASSPPGQRETQY

V gene: TRBV9
CDR3 protein: ASREGSTDTQY

V gene: TRBV5-1
CDR3 protein: ASSRTRTGGAGTYEQY

V gene: TRBV29-1
CDR3 protein: SARAGTGVYTGELF

V gene: TRBV18
CDR3 protein: ASSPSAQGSTEAF

V gene: TRBV4-2
CDR3 protein: ASSQEGQLIQETQY

V gene: TRBV27
CDR3 protein: ASSHRDRARDEQY

V gene: TRBV6-5
CDR3 protein: ASSYSGSYGYT

V gene: TRBV29-1
CDR3 protein: SVEGRYGYT

V gene: TRBV4-1
CDR3 protein: ASSQDLTGGMGEQY

V gene: TRBV5-6
CDR3 protein: ASSLRQRIGQF

V gene: TRBV13
CDR3 protein: ASSQNREGSGVAGELF

V gene: TRBV5-4
CDR3 protein: ASSLNQGYEQY

V gene: TRBV29-1
CDR3 protein: SVEVALVFEQF

V gene: TRBV6-6
CDR3 protein: ASSLAGGPQETQY

V gene: TRBV11-2
CDR3 protein: ASSLRGQGIGELF

V gene: TRBV4-3
CDR3 protein: ASSHRAELTDTQY

V gene: TRBV5-4
CDR3 protein: ASSSPGQKTYEQY

V gene: TRBV4-1
CDR3 protein: ASSQDQLNRGQNTGELF

V gene: TRBV15
CDR3 protein: ATSFNRDSNQPQH